This T cell receptor (beta chain) emerged from a study of human versus mouse CDR3 diversity and MHC coevolution. Study observations and caveats: Human T cells were selected on over five MHC II alleles. Compared with mice, human CDR3s carried more deletions and insertions on average.

In regard to this clone: What it recognizes is unknown.

Sequenced by immunoSEQ multiplex PCR; TCRdb stores in-frame clones only, minus some. Among approximately 81,000 clones, around 93% were seen once, and the ten largest hold 1.2% to 1.5%. CDR3 length: 13 residues. Germline values: CDR1 SGHVS, CDR2 FNYEAQ. Trimming shortened V by 0 bases and J by 9 bases, and 9 bases separated the two germline ends. The TCR originated in a person aged 25 to 69 in good health. The chain couples TRBV7-6 to TRBJ2-1; D call uncertain. Sequenced: naive CD4+ T cells from blood. Subset given: CD45RO-negative CD62L-positive naive CD4 T cells. The CDR3 coding sequence is TGTGCCAGCAGCTTAGCGACTGGCCTTGAGCAGTTCTTC. This codes for CASSLATGLEQFF.